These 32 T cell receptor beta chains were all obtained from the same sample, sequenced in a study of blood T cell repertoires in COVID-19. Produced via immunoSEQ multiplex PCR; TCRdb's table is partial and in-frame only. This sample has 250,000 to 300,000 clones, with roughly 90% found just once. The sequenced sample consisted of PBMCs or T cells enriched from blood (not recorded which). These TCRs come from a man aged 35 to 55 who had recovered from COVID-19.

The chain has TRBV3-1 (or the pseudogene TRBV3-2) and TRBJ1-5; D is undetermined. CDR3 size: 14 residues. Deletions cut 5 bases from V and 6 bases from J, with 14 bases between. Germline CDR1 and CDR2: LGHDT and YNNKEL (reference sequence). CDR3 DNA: TGTGCCAGCAGCTTTAATCGAGGAGGTCAGCCCCAGCATTTT. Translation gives CASSFNRGGQPQHF.

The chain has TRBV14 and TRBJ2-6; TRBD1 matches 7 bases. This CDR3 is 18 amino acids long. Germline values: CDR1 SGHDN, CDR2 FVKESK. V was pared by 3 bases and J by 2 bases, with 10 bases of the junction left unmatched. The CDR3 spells CASSHRQGTLAGANVLTF. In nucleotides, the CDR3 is TGTGCCAGCAGCCACCGACAGGGAACACTGGCTGGGGCCAACGTCCTGACTTTC.

This chain's CDR3 is CASSLARPSDRTNYGYTF. The DNA for the CDR3 is TGTGCCAGCAGCTTAGCCCGTCCTTCGGACAGGACTAACTATGGCTACACCTTC. The V call is TRBV7-2, the J call TRBJ1-2, with 7 bases matching TRBD1. V trimming: 0 bases; J trimming: 0 bases; junction bases outside the gene matches: 10. This CDR3 spans 18 amino acids. Germline V CDR1 and CDR2: SGHTA, FQGNSA.

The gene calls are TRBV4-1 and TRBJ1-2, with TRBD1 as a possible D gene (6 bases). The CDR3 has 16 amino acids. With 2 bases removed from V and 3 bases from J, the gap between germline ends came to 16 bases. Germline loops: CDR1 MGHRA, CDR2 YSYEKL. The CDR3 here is CASSQREGEGYYGYTF. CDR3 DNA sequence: TGCGCCAGCAGCCAACGTGAGGGGGAAGGTTACTATGGCTACACCTTC.

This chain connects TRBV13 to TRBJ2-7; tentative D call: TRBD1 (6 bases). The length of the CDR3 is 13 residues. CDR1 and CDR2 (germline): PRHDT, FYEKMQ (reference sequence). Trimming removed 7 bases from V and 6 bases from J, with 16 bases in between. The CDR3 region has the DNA TGTGCCAGCATGCAGGGGTCACAGGGCGAGCAGTACTTC. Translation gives CASMQGSQGEQYF.

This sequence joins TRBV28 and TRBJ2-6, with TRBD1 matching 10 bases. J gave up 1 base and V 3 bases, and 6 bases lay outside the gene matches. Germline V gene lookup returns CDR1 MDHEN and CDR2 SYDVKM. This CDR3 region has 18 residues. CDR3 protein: CASSFVGQGVSGANVLTF. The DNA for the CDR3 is TGTGCCAGCAGTTTTGTAGGACAGGGGGTGTCTGGGGCCAACGTCCTGACTTTC.

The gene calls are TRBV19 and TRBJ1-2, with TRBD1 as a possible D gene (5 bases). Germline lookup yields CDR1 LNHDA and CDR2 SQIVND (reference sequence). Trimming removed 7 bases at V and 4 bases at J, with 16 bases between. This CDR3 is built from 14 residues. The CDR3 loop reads CASNLGRTSYGYTF. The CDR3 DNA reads TGTGCCAGTAATTTGGGCAGGACATCCTATGGCTACACCTTC.

The CDR3 sequence: CASSHERGDRVSGYTF. CDR3 nucleotides: TGTGCCAGCAGCCACGAGAGGGGGGACAGGGTTTCTGGCTACACCTTC. The rearrangement joins TRBV14 to TRBJ1-2, with 9 nucleotides matching TRBD1. From germline, CDR1 is SGHDN and CDR2 FVKESK. The CDR3 spans 16 residues. After removal of 3 bases from V and 7 bases from J, the junction contained 12 bases not matched to a gene.

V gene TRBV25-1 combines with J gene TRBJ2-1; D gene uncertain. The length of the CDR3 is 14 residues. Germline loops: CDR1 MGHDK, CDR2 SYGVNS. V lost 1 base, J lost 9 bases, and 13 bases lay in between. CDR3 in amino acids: CASSESDGGPEQFF. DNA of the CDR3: TGTGCCAGCAGTGAATCTGACGGCGGCCCTGAGCAGTTCTTC. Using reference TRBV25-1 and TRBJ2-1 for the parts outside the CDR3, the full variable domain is EADIYQTPRYLVIGTGKKITLECSQTMGHDKMYWYQQDPGMELHLIHYSYGVNSTEKGDLSSESTVSRIRTEHFPLTLESARPSHTSQYLCASSESDGGPEQFFGPGTRLTVL.

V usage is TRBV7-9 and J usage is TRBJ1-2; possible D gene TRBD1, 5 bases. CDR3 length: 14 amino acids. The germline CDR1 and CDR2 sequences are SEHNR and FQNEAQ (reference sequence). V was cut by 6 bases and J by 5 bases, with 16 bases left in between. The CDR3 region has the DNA TGTGCCAGCAGACTAGCACGGGCAGGGTATGGCTACACCTTC. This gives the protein CASRLARAGYGYTF.

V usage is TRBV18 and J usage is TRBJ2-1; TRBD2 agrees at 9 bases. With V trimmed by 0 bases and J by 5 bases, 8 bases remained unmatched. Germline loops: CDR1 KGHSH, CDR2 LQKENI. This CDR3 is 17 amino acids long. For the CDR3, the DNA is TGTGCCAGCTCACCACCGGCTTGGCGGGGGGGCCACAATGAGCAGTTCTTC. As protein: CASSPPAWRGGHNEQFF.

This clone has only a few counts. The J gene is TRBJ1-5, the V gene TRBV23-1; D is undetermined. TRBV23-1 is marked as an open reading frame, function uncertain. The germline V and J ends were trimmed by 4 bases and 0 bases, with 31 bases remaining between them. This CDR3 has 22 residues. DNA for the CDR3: TGCGCCAGCAGTCTTCCGAACCCAACACAGCACCGACCAAACAATAGCAATCAGCCCCAGCATTTT. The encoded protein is CASSLPNPTQHRPNNSNQPQHF.

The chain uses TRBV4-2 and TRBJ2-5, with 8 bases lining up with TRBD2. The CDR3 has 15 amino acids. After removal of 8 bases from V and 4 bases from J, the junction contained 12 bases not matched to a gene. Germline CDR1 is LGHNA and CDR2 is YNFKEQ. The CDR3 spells CASATQTSGGETQYF. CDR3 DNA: TGTGCCAGCGCGACCCAAACTAGCGGCGGAGAGACCCAGTACTTC.

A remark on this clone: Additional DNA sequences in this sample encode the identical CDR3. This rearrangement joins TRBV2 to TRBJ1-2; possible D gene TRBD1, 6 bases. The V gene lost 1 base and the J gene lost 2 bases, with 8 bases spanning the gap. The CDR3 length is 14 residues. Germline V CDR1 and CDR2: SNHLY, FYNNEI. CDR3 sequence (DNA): TGTGCCAGCAGTGAAGACAGGGCAAACTATGGCTACACCTTC. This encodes CASSEDRANYGYTF.

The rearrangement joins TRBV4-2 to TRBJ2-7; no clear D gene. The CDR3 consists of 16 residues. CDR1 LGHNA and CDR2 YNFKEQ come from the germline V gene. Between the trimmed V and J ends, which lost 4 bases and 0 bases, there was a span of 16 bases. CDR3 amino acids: CASSLLGGTYSYEQYF. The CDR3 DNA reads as TGTGCCAGCAGCCTCCTAGGTGGCACGTACTCCTACGAGCAGTACTTC.

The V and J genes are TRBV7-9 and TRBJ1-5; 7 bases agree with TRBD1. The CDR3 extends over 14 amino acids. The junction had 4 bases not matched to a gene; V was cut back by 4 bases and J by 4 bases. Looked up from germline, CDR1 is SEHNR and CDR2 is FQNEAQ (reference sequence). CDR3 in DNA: TGTGCCAGCAGCTCAAGACAGGGAAATCAGCCCCAGCATTTT. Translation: CASSSRQGNQPQHF.

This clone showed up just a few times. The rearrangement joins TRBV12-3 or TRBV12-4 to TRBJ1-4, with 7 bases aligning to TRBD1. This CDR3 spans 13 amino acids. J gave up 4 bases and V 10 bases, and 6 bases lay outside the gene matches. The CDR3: CAIRQGSNEKLFF. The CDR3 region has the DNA TGTGCCATCCGACAGGGCAGTAATGAAAAACTGTTTTTT.

CDR3 nucleotides: TGTGCCAGCACCCCGGGGGGGAGCGGGAGGGCTTCCTACGAGCAGTACTTC. Encoded protein: CASTPGGSGRASYEQYF. The chain couples TRBV7-8 to TRBJ2-7; 10 bases agree with TRBD2. Germline-derived CDR1 and CDR2 are SGHVS and FQNEAQ. Germline trimming cut 7 bases from V and 1 base from J; bases unmatched to any gene: 13. The length of the CDR3 is 17 residues.

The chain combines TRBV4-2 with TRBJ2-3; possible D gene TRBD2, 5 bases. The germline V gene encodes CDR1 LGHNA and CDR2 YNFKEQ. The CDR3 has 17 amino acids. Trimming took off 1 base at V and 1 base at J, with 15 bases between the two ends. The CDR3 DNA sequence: TGTGCCAGCAGCCAAGTTGGTAGCGACTCAGGCACAGATACGCAGTATTTT. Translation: CASSQVGSDSGTDTQYF.

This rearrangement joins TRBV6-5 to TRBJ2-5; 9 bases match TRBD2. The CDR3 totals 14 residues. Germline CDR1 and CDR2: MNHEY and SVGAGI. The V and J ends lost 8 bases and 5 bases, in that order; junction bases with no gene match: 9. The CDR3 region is CASGQGLAAETQYF. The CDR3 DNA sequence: TGTGCCAGCGGTCAGGGACTAGCTGCTGAGACCCAGTACTTC.

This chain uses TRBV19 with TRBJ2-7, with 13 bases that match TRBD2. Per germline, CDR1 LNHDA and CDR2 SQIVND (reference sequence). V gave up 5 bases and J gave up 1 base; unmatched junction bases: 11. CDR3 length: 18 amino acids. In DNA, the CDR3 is TGTGCCAGTAGTCCCCGGACTAGCGGGGGCCCGCTTTCCTACGAGCAGTACTTC. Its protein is CASSPRTSGGPLSYEQYF.

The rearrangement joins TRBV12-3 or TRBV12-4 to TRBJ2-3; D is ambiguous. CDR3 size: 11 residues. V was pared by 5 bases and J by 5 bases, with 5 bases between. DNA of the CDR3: TGTGCCAGCAGTATCCGAGATACGCAGTATTTT. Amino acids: CASSIRDTQYF.

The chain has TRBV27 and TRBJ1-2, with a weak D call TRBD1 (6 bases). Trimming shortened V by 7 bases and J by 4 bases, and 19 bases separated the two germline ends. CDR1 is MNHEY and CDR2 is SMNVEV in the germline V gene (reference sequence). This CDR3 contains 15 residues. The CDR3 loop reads CASNPGGAGSYGYTF. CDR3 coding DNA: TGTGCCAGCAACCCGGGGGGGGCGGGGTCCTATGGCTACACCTTC.

CDR3 region: CASSNRRESPLHF. The CDR3 bases are TGTGCCAGCAGTAACAGACGTGAGTCACCCCTCCACTTT. The rearrangement joins TRBV6-5 to TRBJ1-6; D is uncertain. This CDR3 is 13 amino acids long. Germline CDR1 is MNHEY and CDR2 is SVGAGI. Trimming cost V 5 bases and J 10 bases, with 12 bases left between them.

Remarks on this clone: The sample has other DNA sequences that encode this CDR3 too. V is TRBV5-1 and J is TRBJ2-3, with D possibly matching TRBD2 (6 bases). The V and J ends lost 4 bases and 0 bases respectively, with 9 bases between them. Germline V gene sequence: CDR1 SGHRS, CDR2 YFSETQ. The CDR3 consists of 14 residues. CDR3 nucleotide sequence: TGCGCCAGCAGCCTAGGGACTAGCACAGATACGCAGTATTTT. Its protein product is CASSLGTSTDTQYF.

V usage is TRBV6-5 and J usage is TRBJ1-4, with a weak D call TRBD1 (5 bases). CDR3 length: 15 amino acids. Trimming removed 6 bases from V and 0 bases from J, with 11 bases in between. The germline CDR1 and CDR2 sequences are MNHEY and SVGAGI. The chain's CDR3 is CASRKTGATNEKLFF. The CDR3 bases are TGTGCCAGCAGGAAAACAGGTGCAACTAATGAAAAACTGTTTTTT.

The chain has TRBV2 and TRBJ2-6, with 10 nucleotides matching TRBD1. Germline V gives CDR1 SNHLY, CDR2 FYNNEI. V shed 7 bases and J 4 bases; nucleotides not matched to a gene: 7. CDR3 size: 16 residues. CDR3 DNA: TGTGCCAGCACTACCGGGACAGGGGCAGGGGCCAACGTCCTGACTTTC. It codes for CASTTGTGAGANVLTF.

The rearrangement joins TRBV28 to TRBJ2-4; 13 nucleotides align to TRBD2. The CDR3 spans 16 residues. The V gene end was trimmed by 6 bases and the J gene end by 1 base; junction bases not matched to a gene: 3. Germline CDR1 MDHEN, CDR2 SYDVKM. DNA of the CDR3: TGTGCCAGCAGCGCGACTAGCGGGAGGGCCAAAAACATTCAGTACTTC. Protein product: CASSATSGRAKNIQYF.

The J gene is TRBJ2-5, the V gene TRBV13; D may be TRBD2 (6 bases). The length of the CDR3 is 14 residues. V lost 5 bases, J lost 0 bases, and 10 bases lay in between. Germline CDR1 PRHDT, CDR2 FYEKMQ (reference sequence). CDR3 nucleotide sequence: TGTGCCAGCAGCCGCGGAGGGTACCAAGAGACCCAGTACTTC. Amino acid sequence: CASSRGGYQETQYF. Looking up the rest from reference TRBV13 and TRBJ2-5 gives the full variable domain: AAGVIQSPRHLIKEKRETATLKCYPIPRHDTVYWYQQGPGQDPQFLISFYEKMQSDKGSIPDRFSAQQFSDYHSELNMSSLELGDSALYFCASSRGGYQETQYFGPGTRLLVL.

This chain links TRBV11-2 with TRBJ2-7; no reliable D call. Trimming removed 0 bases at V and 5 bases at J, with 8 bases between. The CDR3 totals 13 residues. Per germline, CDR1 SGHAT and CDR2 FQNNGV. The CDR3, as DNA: TGTGCCAGCAGCTTAGAGCGTGTAGACGAGCAGTACTTC. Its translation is CASSLERVDEQYF.

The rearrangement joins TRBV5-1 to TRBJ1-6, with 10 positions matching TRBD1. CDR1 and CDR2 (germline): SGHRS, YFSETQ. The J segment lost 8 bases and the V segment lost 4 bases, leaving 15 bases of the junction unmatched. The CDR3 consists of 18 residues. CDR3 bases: TGCGCCAGCAGCCTTTCCAAACTACCCGGGACAGGGGATTCACCCCTCCACTTT. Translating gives CASSLSKLPGTGDSPLHF.

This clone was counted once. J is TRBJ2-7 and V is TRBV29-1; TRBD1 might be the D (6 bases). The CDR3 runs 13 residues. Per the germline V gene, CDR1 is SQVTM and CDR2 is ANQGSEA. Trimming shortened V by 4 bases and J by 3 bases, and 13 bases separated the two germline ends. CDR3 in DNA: TGCAGCGTTGTGGGGGCAGGCAACTACGAGCAGTACTTC. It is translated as CSVVGAGNYEQYF.